The 30 T cell receptor beta chains reported below all come from one sample, sequenced in a study of blood T cell repertoires in COVID-19. TCRdb's table, derived via immunoSEQ multiplex PCR, lists solely in-frame clones and lacks some. The table records approximately 300,000 clones, roughly nine tenths of them present only once. What was sequenced was peripheral blood. These receptor sequences come from a man between 18 and 35 years old who had recovered from COVID-19.

This clone was detected only once. The chain is built from TRBV27 and TRBJ2-5, with 7 bases matching TRBD1. The CDR3 loop spans 20 amino acids. The junction had 23 bases not matched to a gene; V was cut back by 2 bases and J by 5 bases. Germline values: CDR1 MNHEY, CDR2 SMNVEV (reference sequence). The CDR3 is CASSLHNPPSDRWGRETQYF. The CDR3 DNA is TGTGCCAGCAGTTTACATAATCCCCCCTCGGACAGGTGGGGCAGGGAGACCCAGTACTTC.

The V gene is TRBV4-3, the J gene TRBJ2-3; the D gene is possibly TRBD1 (7 bases). The CDR3 loop spans 16 amino acids. V was cut by 0 bases and J by 6 bases, with 16 bases left in between. Germline V gene sequence: CDR1 LGHNA, CDR2 YSLEER. CDR3: CASSQDWTPGGDTQYF. The CDR3 nucleotides read TGCGCCAGCAGCCAAGATTGGACCCCAGGGGGGGATACGCAGTATTTT.

As to this clone: Germline and junction disagree at one end, which may indicate a read error. The chain carries TRBV16 and TRBJ2-1; D gene unclear. Germline CDR1 is KGHSY and CDR2 is FQNENV. This CDR3 is built from 12 residues. The CDR3 sequence is CASSQSYIEQFF. The CDR3, as DNA: TGTGCCAGCAGCCAATCTTACATTGAGCAGTTCTTC.

The chain employs TRBV2 and TRBJ1-4; 7 bases are a match to TRBD1. Trimming at V came to 7 bases and at J to 4 bases, leaving 9 bases not matched to a gene. Per the germline V gene, CDR1 is SNHLY and CDR2 is FYNNEI. This CDR3 is 15 amino acids long. The CDR3 sequence: CASILQGGSNEKLFF. The CDR3 nucleotides are TGTGCCAGCATTCTCCAGGGGGGCAGTAATGAAAAACTGTTTTTT.

V usage is TRBV29-1 and J usage is TRBJ1-4, with no clear D. The ends were cut back, 6 bases at V and 6 bases at J, with 14 bases in the middle. Germline-derived CDR1 and CDR2 are SQVTM and ANQGSEA. This CDR3 spans 13 amino acids. The chain's CDR3 is CSVGLGSDEKLFF. CDR3 in DNA: TGCAGCGTCGGACTGGGGTCCGATGAAAAACTGTTTTTT.

The rearrangement links TRBV9 to TRBJ2-5, with D possibly matching TRBD1 (7 bases). Germline V gene sequence: CDR1 SGDLS, CDR2 YYNGEE. V was clipped by 7 bases and J by 5 bases, with 18 bases between them. This CDR3 region has 14 residues. DNA for the CDR3: TGTGCCAGCGGCCTGGAGGGGGCGTGGGAGACCCAGTACTTC. Its translation is CASGLEGAWETQYF.

The chain is built from TRBV20-1 and TRBJ2-3; D call uncertain. Trimming removed 3 bases at V and 4 bases at J, with 8 bases between. The CDR3 sequence is 12 residues long. In germline, CDR1 is DFQATT, CDR2 SNEGSKA (reference sequence). CDR3 nucleotide sequence: TGCAGTGCTAGTATCGAGGCAGATACGCAGTATTTT. It is translated as CSASIEADTQYF.

The chain links TRBV9 to TRBJ1-2; 8 bases are a match to TRBD1. The germline V gene encodes CDR1 SGDLS and CDR2 YYNGEE. The length of the CDR3 is 18 residues. V shed 3 bases, J shed 7 bases, and the junction held 20 bases outside the gene matches. CDR3 sequence reads: CASSARSPGTGGISGYTF. The DNA for the CDR3 is TGTGCCAGCAGCGCCAGGAGCCCCGGGACAGGCGGCATTAGTGGCTACACCTTC.

The genes are TRBV18 and TRBJ2-7; D perhaps matches TRBD1 (6 bases). V was cut by 5 bases and J by 5 bases, with 16 bases left in between. This CDR3 contains 14 residues. The germline V gene encodes CDR1 KGHSH and CDR2 LQKENI. DNA of the CDR3: TGTGCCAGCTCATCAGTAACAGGGACGAACGAGCAGTACTTC. Amino acids: CASSSVTGTNEQYF.

The J gene is TRBJ2-6, the V gene TRBV4-3, with 7 bases lining up with TRBD2. Trimming cost V 1 base and J 2 bases; bases outside gene matches: 2. The germline V gene encodes CDR1 LGHNA and CDR2 YSLEER. The CDR3 spans 16 residues. The CDR3 DNA is TGCGCCAGCAGCCAAGGGGAGGGGCCTGGGGCCAACGTCCTGACTTTC. Its protein product is CASSQGEGPGANVLTF.

The chain employs TRBV4-1 and TRBJ2-2, with 7 bases identical to TRBD2. Germline CDR1 and CDR2: MGHRA and YSYEKL. V shed 0 bases, J shed 4 bases, and the junction held 11 bases outside the gene matches. The CDR3 consists of 18 residues. CDR3 residues: CASSQDRRIGRGTGELFF. As DNA, the CDR3 is TGCGCCAGCAGCCAAGATCGCAGAATAGGGAGGGGCACCGGGGAGCTGTTTTTT.

The chain employs TRBV7-9 and TRBJ2-7; D uncertain. The CDR3 is 13 residues long. The germline CDR1 and CDR2 sequences are SEHNR and FQNEAQ (reference sequence). Trimming left V 3 bases short and J 2 bases short, with 8 bases between. CDR3 sequence (DNA): TGTGCCAGCAGCTTTACAGAGACCTACGAGCAGTACTTC. This sequence encodes CASSFTETYEQYF.

V is TRBV7-9 and J is TRBJ1-1; TRBD1 agrees at 9 bases. V was pared by 1 base and J by 11 bases, with 2 bases of the junction left unmatched. This CDR3 has 12 residues. Germline values: CDR1 SEHNR, CDR2 FQNEAQ (reference sequence). The CDR3 spells CASSLEDRGAFF. In DNA, the CDR3 is TGTGCCAGCAGCTTAGAAGACAGGGGGGCTTTCTTT.

The rearrangement joins TRBV7-2 to TRBJ2-1, with a weak D call TRBD1 (5 bases). Germline CDR1 reads SGHTA; CDR2 reads FQGNSA. There are 15 residues in the CDR3. V was cut by 8 bases and J by 8 bases, with 22 bases left in between. Here the CDR3 DNA reads TGTGCCAGCCTGCGAGCCGCAGGCGGACAACATGAGCAGTTCTTC. Its protein product is CASLRAAGGQHEQFF.

This chain joins TRBV9 and TRBJ1-1; D might be TRBD1 (5 bases). This CDR3 is built from 17 residues. V lost 0 bases and J 3 bases, leaving 18 bases between the germline ends. Germline V gene data show CDR1 as SGDLS and CDR2 as YYNGEE. Here the CDR3 DNA reads TGTGCCAGCAGCGTAGAAGGAACAGGCTATTGGGACACTGAAGCTTTCTTT. Translation gives CASSVEGTGYWDTEAFF. Complete variable domain (other parts from reference TRBV9 and TRBJ1-1): DSGVTQTPKHLITATGQRVTLRCSPRSGDLSVYWYQQSLDQGLQFLIQYYNGEERAKGNILERFSAQQFPDLHSELNLSSLELGDSALYFCASSVEGTGYWDTEAFFGQGTRLTVV.

The rearrangement uses TRBV27 and TRBJ2-1; D is ambiguous. V was cut by 1 base and J by 5 bases, with 12 bases left in between. CDR1 MNHEY and CDR2 SMNVEV come from the germline V gene (reference sequence). This CDR3 contains 15 residues. The CDR3 DNA follows: TGTGCCAGCAGTTTATTAGCTCGCAATGACAATGAGCAGTTCTTC. It translates to CASSLLARNDNEQFF.

The chain joins TRBV2 to TRBJ1-6; 8 bases agree with TRBD1. After removal of 6 bases from V and 7 bases from J, the junction contained 11 bases not matched to a gene. CDR1 and CDR2 from the germline V gene are SNHLY and FYNNEI. The CDR3 runs 16 residues. Here the CDR3 reads CASRAWTGSKNSPLHF. CDR3 in DNA: TGTGCCAGCAGAGCTTGGACAGGGAGCAAGAATTCACCCCTCCACTTT.

V gene TRBV7-3 combines with J gene TRBJ2-1; D call uncertain. CDR3 length: 11 residues. CDR1 SGHTA and CDR2 FQGTGA come from the germline V gene. V was shortened by 4 bases and J by 9 bases, with 7 bases between the two germline ends. The CDR3 region is CASSSDTEQFF. DNA for the CDR3: TGTGCCAGCAGCTCAGACACTGAGCAGTTCTTC.

This rearrangement joins TRBV5-1 to TRBJ1-2; D might be TRBD1 (5 bases). Trimming pared 4 bases from V and 8 bases from J, leaving 18 bases between. The CDR3 is 14 amino acids. Germline CDR1 reads SGHRS; CDR2 reads YFSETQ. CDR3 in amino acids: CASSPLGQGQGYTF. The DNA of the CDR3 is TGCGCCAGCAGCCCCCTTGGGCAGGGTCAGGGCTACACCTTC.

The chain couples TRBV18 to TRBJ2-1, with 7 bases that match TRBD2. In germline, CDR1 is KGHSH, CDR2 LQKENI. The ends lost 1 base at V and 6 bases at J; junction bases unmatched: 3. The CDR3 spans 14 residues. As DNA, the CDR3 is TGTGCCAGCTCACCACAAGGGAGGGGCAATGAGCAGTTCTTC. It is translated as CASSPQGRGNEQFF.

The chain links TRBV4-3 to TRBJ1-6; TRBD1 might be the D (5 bases). The CDR3 is 16 residues long. Germline CDR1 is LGHNA and CDR2 is YSLEER. The V gene lost 0 bases and the J gene lost 9 bases, with 15 bases spanning the gap. This CDR3 is CASSQDQGKLGSPLHF. CDR3 coding DNA: TGCGCCAGCAGCCAAGATCAGGGAAAATTAGGTTCACCCCTCCACTTT.

Only a few counts were recorded for this clone. The V gene is TRBV7-2, the J gene TRBJ1-3; D may be TRBD1 (6 bases). Trimming cost V 5 bases and J 2 bases, with 13 bases left between them. The CDR3 length is 15 residues. The germline V gene encodes CDR1 SGHTA and CDR2 FQGNSA. CDR3 sequence reads: CASSPQQGAGNTIYF. CDR3 in DNA: TGTGCCAGCAGCCCTCAACAGGGTGCTGGAAACACCATATATTTT. The full variable domain, with the rest looked up from reference TRBV7-2 and TRBJ1-3, is GAGVSQSPSNKVTEKGKDVELRCDPISGHTALYWYRQSLGQGLEFLIYFQGNSAPDKSGLPSDRFSAERTGGSVSTLTIQRTQQEDSAVYLCASSPQQGAGNTIYFGEGSWLTVV.

This chain uses TRBV21-1 with TRBJ1-2; TRBD1 is the table's D call and was not checked against the DNA. TRBV21-1 corresponds to a pseudogene. The CDR3 runs to 15 residues. The CDR3, as DNA: TGTGCCAGCAGCTCCCGGACAGGGGGCGGCTATGGCTACACCTTC. Encoded protein: CASSSRTGGGYGYTF.

J is TRBJ2-7 and V is TRBV19; maybe TRBD1 (5 bases). The CDR3 spans 12 residues. Trimming removed 8 bases from V and 3 bases from J, with 11 bases in between. Per germline, CDR1 LNHDA and CDR2 SQIVND (reference sequence). CDR3 residues: CASQGRHYEQYF. The CDR3 region has the DNA TGTGCCAGTCAGGGCAGACACTACGAGCAGTACTTC.

The J gene is TRBJ2-3, the V gene TRBV5-8; 8 nucleotides match TRBD1. Losses at the gene ends were 0 bases for V and 2 bases for J; bases not matched to a gene: 5. The germline CDR1 and CDR2 sequences are SGHTS and YDEGEE. This CDR3 comprises 16 residues. The CDR3 DNA reads as TGTGCCAGCAGCTTGGGACAGGGGATTTCCACAGATACGCAGTATTTT. Translation: CASSLGQGISTDTQYF.

The rearrangement links TRBV19 to TRBJ1-5, with TRBD1 matching over 7 bases. The CDR3 spans 16 residues. V gave up 0 bases and J gave up 5 bases; unmatched junction bases: 7. CDR1 LNHDA and CDR2 SQIVND come from the germline V gene (reference sequence). CDR3 sequence: CASSIDLGDRYQPQHF. Written as DNA, the CDR3 is TGTGCCAGTAGTATAGATCTAGGGGACAGATATCAGCCCCAGCATTTT.

This clone was found once. The chain couples TRBV5-4 to TRBJ2-7; TRBD1 is a possible D gene (6 bases). Germline V lookup: CDR1 SGHNT, CDR2 YYREEE (reference sequence). Between the trimmed V and J ends, which lost 4 bases and 1 base, there was a span of 9 bases. The CDR3 is 13 residues long. The CDR3: CASSKDRSYEQYF. CDR3 nucleotide sequence: TGTGCCAGCAGCAAGGACAGATCCTACGAGCAGTACTTC. Together with reference TRBV5-4 and TRBJ2-7, the CDR3 gives the full variable domain: ETGVTQSPTHLIKTRGQQVTLRCSSQSGHNTVSWYQQALGQGPQFIFQYYREEENGRGNFPPRFSGLQFPNYSSELNVNALELDDSALYLCASSKDRSYEQYFGPGTRLTVT.

V is TRBV5-1 and J is TRBJ1-2, with no clear D. V lost 3 bases and J lost 8, with 20 bases in between. The CDR3 contains 15 residues. Per germline, CDR1 SGHRS and CDR2 YFSETQ. Here the CDR3 reads CASSSGLQPWEGYTF. The CDR3 DNA sequence: TGCGCCAGCAGCTCCGGATTACAGCCTTGGGAGGGCTACACCTTC.

This sequence joins TRBV3-1 (or the pseudogene TRBV3-2) and TRBJ2-5; a weak D match, TRBD2 (5 bases). Trimming cost V 0 bases and J 1 base, with 9 bases left between them. The CDR3 covers 15 residues. Germline V gene lookup returns CDR1 LGHDT and CDR2 YNNKEL (reference sequence). CDR3 bases: TGTGCCAGCAGCCAAGACCCGGACTTCCAAGAGACCCAGTACTTC. Its protein is CASSQDPDFQETQYF.

The chain recombines TRBV27 with TRBJ2-1; weak D call: TRBD2 (6 bases). This CDR3 region has 13 residues. The V gene lost 6 bases and the J gene lost 6 bases, with 12 bases spanning the gap. CDR1 and CDR2 from the germline V gene are MNHEY and SMNVEV (reference sequence). The CDR3 DNA reads as TGTGCCAGCAGGGTAAGGGGAGGCAATGAGCAGTTCTTC. Its protein is CASRVRGGNEQFF.